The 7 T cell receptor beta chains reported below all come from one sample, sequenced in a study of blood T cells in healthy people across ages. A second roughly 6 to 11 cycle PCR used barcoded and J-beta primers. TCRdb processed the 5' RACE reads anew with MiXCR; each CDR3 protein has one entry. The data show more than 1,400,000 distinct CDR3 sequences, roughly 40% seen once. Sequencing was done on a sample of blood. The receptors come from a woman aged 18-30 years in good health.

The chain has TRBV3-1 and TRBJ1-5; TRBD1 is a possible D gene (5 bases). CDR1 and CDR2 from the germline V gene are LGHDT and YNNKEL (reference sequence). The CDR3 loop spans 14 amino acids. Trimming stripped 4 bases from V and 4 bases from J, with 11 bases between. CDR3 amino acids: CASSLHDRNQPQHF. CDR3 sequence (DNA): TGTGCCAGCAGCCTCCACGACAGAAATCAGCCCCAGCATTTT.

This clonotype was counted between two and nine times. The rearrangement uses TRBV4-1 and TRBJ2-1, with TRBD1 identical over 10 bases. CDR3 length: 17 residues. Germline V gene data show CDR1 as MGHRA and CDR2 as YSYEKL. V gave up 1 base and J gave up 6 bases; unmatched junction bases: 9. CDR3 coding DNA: TGCGCCAGCAGCCAAGTTGCGGGGACAGGGGTGGGCAATGAGCAGTTCTTC. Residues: CASSQVAGTGVGNEQFF.

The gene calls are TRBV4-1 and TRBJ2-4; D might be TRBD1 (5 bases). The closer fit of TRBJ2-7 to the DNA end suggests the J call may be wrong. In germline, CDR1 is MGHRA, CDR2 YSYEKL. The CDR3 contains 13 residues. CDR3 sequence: CASSQQGGYEQYF. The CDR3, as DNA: TGCGCCAGCAGCCAACAGGGTGGCTACGAGCAGTACTTC.

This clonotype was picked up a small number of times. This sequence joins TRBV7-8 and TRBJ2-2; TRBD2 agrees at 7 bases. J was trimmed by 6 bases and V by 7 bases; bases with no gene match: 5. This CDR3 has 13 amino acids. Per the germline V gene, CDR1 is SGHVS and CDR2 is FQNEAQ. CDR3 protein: CASTPSGAGELFF. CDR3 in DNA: TGTGCCAGCACCCCCAGCGGGGCCGGGGAGCTGTTTTTT.

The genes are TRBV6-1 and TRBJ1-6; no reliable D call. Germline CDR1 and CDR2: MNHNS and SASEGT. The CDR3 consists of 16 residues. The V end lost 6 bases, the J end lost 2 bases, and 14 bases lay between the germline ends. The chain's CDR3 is CASRVVPTTYNSPLHF. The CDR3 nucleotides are TGTGCCAGCAGGGTCGTGCCGACAACCTATAATTCACCCCTCCACTTT.

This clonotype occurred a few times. CDR3: CASSLRTNSPLHF. CDR3 in DNA: TGTGCCAGCAGTCTCAGAACGAATTCACCCCTCCACTTT. The genes are TRBV6-4 and TRBJ1-6; D ambiguous. Germline-derived CDR1 and CDR2 are MRHNA and SNTAGT. CDR3 size: 13 residues. V shed 5 bases and J shed 7 bases, with 9 bases lying between them.

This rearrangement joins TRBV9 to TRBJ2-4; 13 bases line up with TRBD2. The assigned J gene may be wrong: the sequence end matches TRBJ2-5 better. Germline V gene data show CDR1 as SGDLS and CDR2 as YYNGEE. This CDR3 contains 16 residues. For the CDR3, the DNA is TGTGCCAGCAGCGACGGGACTAGCGGGGTTGGAGAGACCCAGTACTTC. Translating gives CASSDGTSGVGETQYF.